This passage covers 17 T cell receptor beta chains from one sample sequenced in a study of blood T cell repertoires in COVID-19. The method was immunoSEQ multiplex PCR; TCRdb's version includes in-frame clones alone and lacks a portion of them. This table holds under 200,000 clones, 75% to 90% found once. Sequencing was done on a sample of PBMCs or T cells enriched from blood (not recorded which). These receptors all stem from a woman aged 55-75 years who had recovered from COVID-19.

This clone was seen only a few times. The chain is built from TRBV21-1 and TRBJ1-3; whether TRBD1, the table's D call, matches the DNA was not checked. TRBV21-1 is designated a pseudogene. The CDR3 is 18 amino acids. CDR3 in DNA: TGTGCCACCTGGGTCCTACAGGGGGCCAATCCCTCTGGAAACACCATATATTTT. It is translated as CATWVLQGANPSGNTIYF.

The gene calls are TRBV20-1 and TRBJ2-1; D remains unclear. The ends were cut back, 3 bases at V and 6 bases at J, with 6 bases in the middle. The CDR3 consists of 11 residues. The germline gives CDR1 DFQATT, CDR2 SNEGSKA (reference sequence). Written as DNA, the CDR3 is TGCAGTGCTAGGGCCGTCAATGAGCAGTTCTTC. This codes for CSARAVNEQFF.

The chain uses TRBV4-1 and TRBJ1-1; possible D gene TRBD1, 5 bases. V lost 4 bases and J 1 base, leaving 10 bases between the germline ends. Germline assignment: CDR1 MGHRA and CDR2 YSYEKL. The CDR3 extends over 14 amino acids. The CDR3 here is CASSLDSANTEAFF. CDR3 bases: TGCGCCAGCAGCCTAGACAGCGCGAACACTGAAGCTTTCTTT.

CDR3 in DNA: TGTGCCAGCAGCTTCCGGGACAGGCCTGAAGCTTTCTTT. Encoded protein: CASSFRDRPEAFF. The V call is TRBV5-4, the J call TRBJ1-1; TRBD1 aligns across 8 bases. V dropped 2 bases and J dropped 6; count of bases not matched to a gene: 3. CDR1 and CDR2 from the germline V gene are SGHNT and YYREEE (reference sequence). The CDR3 is made up of 13 amino acids.

The rearrangement uses TRBV5-5 and TRBJ1-2; D remains ambiguous. There are 14 residues in the CDR3. V lost 1 base and J 4 bases, leaving 11 bases between the germline ends. The germline V gene has CDR1 SGHKS and CDR2 YYEKEE (reference sequence). The CDR3 coding sequence is TGTGCCAGCAGCTTGTCTACGGGAGGCTATGGCTACACCTTC. Its translation: CASSLSTGGYGYTF.

V usage is TRBV4-1 and J usage is TRBJ1-2; TRBD1 aligns across 7 bases. This CDR3 has 16 amino acids. The germline gives CDR1 MGHRA, CDR2 YSYEKL. The ends lost 0 bases at V and 8 bases at J; junction bases unmatched: 12. The CDR3 sequence is CASSQEVAGGRSGYTF. In DNA form, the CDR3 reads TGCGCCAGCAGCCAAGAAGTGGCAGGGGGTCGCTCGGGCTACACCTTC.

Comments on this clone: The same CDR3 is also encoded by other DNA sequences in this sample. The genes are TRBV11-3 and TRBJ1-1, with D hard to call. V shed 3 bases and J shed 4 bases, with 9 bases lying between them. This CDR3 is 13 amino acids long. Looked up from germline, CDR1 is SGHNT and CDR2 is YENEEA. CDR3 nucleotide sequence: TGTGCCAGCAGCTTGGAGGGATCCACTGAAGCTTTCTTT. Its translation: CASSLEGSTEAFF.

As DNA, the CDR3 is TGTGCCAGCAGTCCCATAGCTAGCACAGATACGCAGTATTTT. Amino acids: CASSPIASTDTQYF. This chain links TRBV2 with TRBJ2-3; D is undetermined. The V end was cut by 5 bases, the J end by 0 bases, with 9 bases between. The CDR3 contains 14 residues. Germline V gene lookup returns CDR1 SNHLY and CDR2 FYNNEI.

Points on this clone: The sample holds other DNA sequences that translate to the same CDR3. The genes are TRBV5-1 and TRBJ2-6; D gene ambiguous. CDR3 size: 15 residues. Per germline, CDR1 SGHRS and CDR2 YFSETQ. V was trimmed by 0 bases and J by 0 bases, leaving 4 bases between them. The CDR3 reads CASSLGSSGANVLTF. DNA for the CDR3: TGCGCCAGCAGCTTGGGTAGCTCTGGGGCCAACGTCCTGACTTTC.

This rearrangement joins TRBV6-5 to TRBJ2-2, with 11 bases that match TRBD1. The V segment lost 4 bases and the J segment 4 bases; nucleotides outside the gene matches: 5. There are 16 residues in the CDR3. CDR1 and CDR2 from the germline V gene are MNHEY and SVGAGI. The CDR3 region has the DNA TGTGCCAGCAGTTTAGGACAGGGGGCAGGCACCGGGGAGCTGTTTTTT. Translation: CASSLGQGAGTGELFF.

The V call is TRBV7-2, the J call TRBJ2-3; 9 nucleotides agree with TRBD2. Germline lookup yields CDR1 SGHTA and CDR2 FQGNSA. The V segment lost 0 bases and the J segment 2 bases; nucleotides outside the gene matches: 6. The CDR3 spans 17 residues. CDR3 sequence reads: CASSLAGSGGPTDTQYF. In DNA form, the CDR3 reads TGTGCCAGCAGCTTAGCGGGTAGCGGGGGTCCCACAGATACGCAGTATTTT. Together with reference TRBV7-2 and TRBJ2-3, the CDR3 gives the full variable domain: GAGVSQSPSNKVTEKGKDVELRCDPISGHTALYWYRQSLGQGLEFLIYFQGNSAPDKSGLPSDRFSAERTGGSVSTLTIQRTQQEDSAVYLCASSLAGSGGPTDTQYFGPGTRLTVL.

This chain connects TRBV2 to TRBJ2-6, with D perhaps TRBD2 (6 bases). The germline V gene has CDR1 SNHLY and CDR2 FYNNEI. Deletions cut 5 bases from V and 3 bases from J, with 8 bases between. This CDR3 has 14 amino acids. The CDR3 loop is CASSREFGANVLTF. The DNA for the CDR3 is TGTGCCAGCAGTCGGGAGTTTGGGGCCAACGTCCTGACTTTC. The whole variable domain, remainder taken from reference TRBV2 and TRBJ2-6, is EPEVTQTPSHQVTQMGQEVILRCVPISNHLYFYWYRQILGQKVEFLVSFYNNEISEKSEIFDDQFSVERPDGSNFTLKIRSTKLEDSAMYFCASSREFGANVLTFGAGSRLTVL.

This clone was observed a handful of times. This sequence joins TRBV7-8 and TRBJ2-7; D remains unclear. Deletions cut 5 bases from V and 3 bases from J, with 5 bases between. This CDR3 spans 11 amino acids. Germline CDR1 reads SGHVS; CDR2 reads FQNEAQ. The CDR3 here is CASSPIYEQYF. CDR3 in DNA: TGTGCCAGCAGCCCCATCTACGAGCAGTACTTC.

This clone was picked up one time. The chain joins TRBV7-9 to TRBJ1-1, with D possibly being TRBD1 (5 bases). Germline CDR1 and CDR2: SEHNR and FQNEAQ (reference sequence). The CDR3 consists of 13 residues. Trimming pared 5 bases from V and 9 bases from J, leaving 16 bases between. The CDR3 loop is CASSPGALDKAFF. The CDR3, as DNA: TGTGCCAGCAGCCCTGGGGCTCTTGACAAAGCTTTCTTT.

This chain joins TRBV29-1 and TRBJ1-1; tentative D call: TRBD1 (6 bases). Germline CDR1 and CDR2: SQVTM and ANQGSEA. This CDR3 is 13 amino acids long. Trimming left V 7 bases short and J 6 bases short, with 18 bases between. The CDR3 here is CSGTQAGGAEAFF. In DNA form, the CDR3 reads TGCAGCGGCACCCAGGCTGGGGGCGCTGAAGCTTTCTTT.

The CDR3 bases are TGTGCCAGCAGTTTACAGGGTAACTACGAGCAGTACTTC. Translating it yields CASSLQGNYEQYF. V and J are TRBV2 and TRBJ2-7, with D maybe TRBD1 (6 bases). Germline lookup yields CDR1 SNHLY and CDR2 FYNNEI. Between the trimmed V and J ends, which lost 5 bases and 3 bases, there was a span of 11 bases. The CDR3 runs 13 residues.

The rearrangement links TRBV3-1 (or the pseudogene TRBV3-2) to TRBJ1-2; maybe TRBD1 (6 bases). The CDR3 consists of 18 residues. Trimming shortened V by 0 bases and J by 0 bases, and 17 bases separated the two germline ends. Germline CDR1 is LGHDT and CDR2 is YNNKEL (reference sequence). This chain's CDR3 is CASSQDEGGGAANYGYTF. CDR3 DNA: TGTGCCAGCAGCCAAGATGAGGGGGGGGGCGCAGCTAACTATGGCTACACCTTC.